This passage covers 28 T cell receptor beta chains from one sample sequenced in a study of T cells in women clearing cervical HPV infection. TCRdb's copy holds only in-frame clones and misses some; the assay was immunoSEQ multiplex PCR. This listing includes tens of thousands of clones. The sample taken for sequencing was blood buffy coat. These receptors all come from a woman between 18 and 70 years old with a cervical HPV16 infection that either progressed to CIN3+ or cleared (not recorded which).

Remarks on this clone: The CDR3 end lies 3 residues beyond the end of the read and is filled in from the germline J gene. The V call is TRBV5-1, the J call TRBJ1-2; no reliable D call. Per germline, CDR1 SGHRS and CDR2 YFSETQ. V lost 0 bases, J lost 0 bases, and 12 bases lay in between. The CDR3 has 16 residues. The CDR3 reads CASSLDGQLANYGYTF. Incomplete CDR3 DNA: TGCGCCAGCAGCTTGGACGGCCAGCTAGCTAACTATGGC.

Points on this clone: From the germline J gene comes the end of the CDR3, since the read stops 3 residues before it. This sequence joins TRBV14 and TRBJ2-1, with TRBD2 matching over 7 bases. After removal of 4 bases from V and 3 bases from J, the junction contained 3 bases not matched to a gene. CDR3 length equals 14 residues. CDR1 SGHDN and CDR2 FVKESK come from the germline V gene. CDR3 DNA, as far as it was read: TGTGCCAGCAGCCCAGGGAGGGGCTACAATGAG. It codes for CASSPGRGYNE. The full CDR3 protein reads CASSPGRGYNEQFF.

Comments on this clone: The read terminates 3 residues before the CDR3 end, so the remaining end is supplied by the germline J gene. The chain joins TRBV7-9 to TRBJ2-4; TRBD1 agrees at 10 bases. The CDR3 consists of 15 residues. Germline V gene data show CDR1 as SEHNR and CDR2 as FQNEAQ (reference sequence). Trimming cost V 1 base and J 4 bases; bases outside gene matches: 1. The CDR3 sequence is CASSLGTGGKNIQYF. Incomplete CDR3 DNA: TGTGCCAGCAGCTTAGGGACAGGGGGAAAAAACATT.

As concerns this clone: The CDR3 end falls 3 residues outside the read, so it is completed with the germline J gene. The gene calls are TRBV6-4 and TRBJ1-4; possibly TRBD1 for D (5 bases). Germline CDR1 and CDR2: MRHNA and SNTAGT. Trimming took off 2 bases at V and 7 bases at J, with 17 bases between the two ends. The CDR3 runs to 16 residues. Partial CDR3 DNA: TGTGCCAGCAGTGACCCCCCAGGGCTAGTTGGTGAAAAA. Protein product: CASSDPPGLVGEK. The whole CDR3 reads CASSDPPGLVGEKLFF.

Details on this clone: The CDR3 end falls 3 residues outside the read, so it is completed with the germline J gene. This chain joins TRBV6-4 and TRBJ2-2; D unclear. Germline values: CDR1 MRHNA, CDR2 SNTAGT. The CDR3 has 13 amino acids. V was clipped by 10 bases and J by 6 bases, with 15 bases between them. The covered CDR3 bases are TGTGCCACCAGGACCACACAGTCCGGGGAG. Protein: CATRTTQSGE. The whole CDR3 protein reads CATRTTQSGELFF.

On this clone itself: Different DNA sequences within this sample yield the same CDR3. The CDR3: CASSLNPSGQKETQYF. The part of the CDR3 DNA that was read is TGCGCCAGCAGCTTGAATCCTAGCGGGCAGAAAGAGACC. V usage is TRBV5-1 and J usage is TRBJ2-5; TRBD2 agrees at 8 bases. The read stops 3 residues short of the end of the CDR3; the missing end is completed from the germline J gene. The CDR3 extends over 16 amino acids. The germline CDR1 and CDR2 sequences are SGHRS and YFSETQ. V was pared by 1 base and J by 3 bases, with 8 bases of the junction left unmatched.

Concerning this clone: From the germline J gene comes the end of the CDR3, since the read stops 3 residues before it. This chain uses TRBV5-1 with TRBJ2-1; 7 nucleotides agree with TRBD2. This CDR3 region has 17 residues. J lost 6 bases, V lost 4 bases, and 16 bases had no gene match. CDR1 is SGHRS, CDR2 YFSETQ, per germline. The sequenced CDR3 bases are TGCGCCAGCAGCCTGACCTGGAGGCGGGAGAGAGGCAATGAG. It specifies CASSLTWRRERGNE. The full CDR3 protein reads CASSLTWRRERGNEQFF.

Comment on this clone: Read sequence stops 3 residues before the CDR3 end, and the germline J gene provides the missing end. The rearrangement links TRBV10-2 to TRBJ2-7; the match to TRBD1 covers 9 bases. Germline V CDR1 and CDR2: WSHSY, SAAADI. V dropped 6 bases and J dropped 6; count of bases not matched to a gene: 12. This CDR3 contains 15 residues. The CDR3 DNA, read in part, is TGCGCCAGCAGCGACCCCGGGACAGGGTTGGGCGAG. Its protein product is CASSDPGTGLGE. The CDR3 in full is CASSDPGTGLGEQYF.

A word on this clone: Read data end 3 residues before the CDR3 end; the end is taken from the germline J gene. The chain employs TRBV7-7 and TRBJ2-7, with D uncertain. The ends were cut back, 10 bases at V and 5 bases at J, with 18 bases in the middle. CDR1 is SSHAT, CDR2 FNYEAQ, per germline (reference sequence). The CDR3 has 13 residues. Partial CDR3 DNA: TGTGCCACTGAAAGACACGAGTGCGACGAG. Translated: CATERHECDE. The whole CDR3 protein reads CATERHECDEQYF. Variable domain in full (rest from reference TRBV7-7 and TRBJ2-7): GAGVSQSPRYKVTKRGQDVTLRCDPISSHATLYWYQQALGQGPEFLTYFNYEAQPDKSGLPSDRFSAERPEGSISTLTIQRTEQRDSAMYRCATERHECDEQYFGPGTRLTVT.

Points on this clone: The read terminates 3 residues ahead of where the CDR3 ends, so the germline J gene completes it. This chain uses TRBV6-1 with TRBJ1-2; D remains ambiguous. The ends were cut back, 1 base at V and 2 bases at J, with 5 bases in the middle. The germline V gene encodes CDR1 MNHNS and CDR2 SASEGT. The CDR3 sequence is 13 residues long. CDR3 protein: CASSEVVNYGYTF. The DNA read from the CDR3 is TGTGCCAGCAGTGAAGTCGTCAACTATGGC.

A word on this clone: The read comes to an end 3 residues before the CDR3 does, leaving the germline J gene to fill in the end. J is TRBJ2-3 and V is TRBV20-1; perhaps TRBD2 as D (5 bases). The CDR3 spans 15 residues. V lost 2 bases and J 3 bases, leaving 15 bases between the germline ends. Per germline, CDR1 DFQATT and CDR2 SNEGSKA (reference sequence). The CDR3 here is CSARHSGVGTDTQYF. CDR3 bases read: TGCAGTGCTAGACATTCCGGGGTGGGAACAGATACG.

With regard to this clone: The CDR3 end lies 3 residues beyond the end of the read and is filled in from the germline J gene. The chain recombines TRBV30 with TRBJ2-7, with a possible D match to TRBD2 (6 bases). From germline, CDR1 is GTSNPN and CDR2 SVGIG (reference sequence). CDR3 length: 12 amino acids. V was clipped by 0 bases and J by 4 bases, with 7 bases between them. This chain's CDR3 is CAWSVAGYEQYF. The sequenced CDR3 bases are TGTGCCTGGAGTGTTGCGGGGTACGAG. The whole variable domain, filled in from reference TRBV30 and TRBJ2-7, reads SQTIHQWPATLVQPVGSPLSLECTVEGTSNPNLYWYRQAAGRGLQLLFYSVGIGQISSEVPQNLSASRPQDRQFILSSKKLLLSDSGFYLCAWSVAGYEQYFGPGTRLTVT.

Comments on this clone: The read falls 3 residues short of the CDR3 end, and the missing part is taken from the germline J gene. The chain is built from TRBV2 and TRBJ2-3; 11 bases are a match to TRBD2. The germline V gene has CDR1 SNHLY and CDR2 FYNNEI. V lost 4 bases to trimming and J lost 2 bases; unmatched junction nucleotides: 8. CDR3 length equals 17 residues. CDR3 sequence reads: CASSGSASGGYTDTQYF. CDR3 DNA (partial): TGTGCCAGCAGTGGGTCGGCTAGCGGGGGGTACACAGATACG.

The CDR3 region is CASSLELNTQYF. Incomplete CDR3 DNA: TGTGCCAGCAGCTTAGAATTAAATACG. This chain uses TRBV7-9 with TRBJ2-3; D gene ambiguous. Read coverage stops 3 residues before the CDR3 terminus; the germline J gene supplies the remainder. With 1 base removed from V and 7 bases from J, the gap between germline ends came to 6 bases. The V gene's germline CDR1 is SEHNR and CDR2 FQNEAQ (reference sequence). The CDR3 has 12 residues.

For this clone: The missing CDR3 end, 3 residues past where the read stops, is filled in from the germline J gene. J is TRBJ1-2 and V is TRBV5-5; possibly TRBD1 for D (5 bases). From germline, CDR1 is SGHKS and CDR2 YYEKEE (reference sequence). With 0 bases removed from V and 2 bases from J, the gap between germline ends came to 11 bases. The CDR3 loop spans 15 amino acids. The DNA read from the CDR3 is TGTGCCAGCAGCTTGGATGGCAGGGCGAACTATGGC. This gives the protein CASSLDGRANYG. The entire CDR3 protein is CASSLDGRANYGYTF. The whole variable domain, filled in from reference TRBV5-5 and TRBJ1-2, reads DAGVTQSPTHLIKTRGQQVTLRCSPISGHKSVSWYQQVLGQGPQFIFQYYEKEERGRGNFPDRFSARQFPNYSSELNVNALLLGDSALYLCASSLDGRANYGYTFGSGTRLTVV.

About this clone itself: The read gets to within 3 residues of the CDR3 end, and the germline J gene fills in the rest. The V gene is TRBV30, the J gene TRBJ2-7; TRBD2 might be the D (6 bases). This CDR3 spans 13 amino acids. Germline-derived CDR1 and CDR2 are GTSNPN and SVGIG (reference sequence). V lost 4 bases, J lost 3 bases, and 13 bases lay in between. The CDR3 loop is CAWKVGGLYEQYF. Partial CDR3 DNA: TGTGCCTGGAAAGTGGGGGGACTCTACGAG.

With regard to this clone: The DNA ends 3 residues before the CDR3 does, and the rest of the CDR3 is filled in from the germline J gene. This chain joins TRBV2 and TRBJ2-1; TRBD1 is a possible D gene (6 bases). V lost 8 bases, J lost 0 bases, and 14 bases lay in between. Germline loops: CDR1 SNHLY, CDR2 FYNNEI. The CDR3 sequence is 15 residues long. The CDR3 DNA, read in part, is TGTGCCAGCTATATAGGGGGTGGCTCCTACAATGAG. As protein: CASYIGGGSYNE. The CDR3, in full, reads CASYIGGGSYNEQFF.

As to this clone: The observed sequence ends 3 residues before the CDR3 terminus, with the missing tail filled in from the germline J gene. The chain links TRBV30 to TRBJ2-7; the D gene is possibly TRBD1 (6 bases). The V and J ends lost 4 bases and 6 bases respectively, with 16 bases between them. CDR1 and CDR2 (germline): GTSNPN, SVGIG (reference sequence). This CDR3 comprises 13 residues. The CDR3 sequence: CAWNLVRGGEQYF. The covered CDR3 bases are TGTGCCTGGAATCTGGTCAGGGGCGGCGAG.

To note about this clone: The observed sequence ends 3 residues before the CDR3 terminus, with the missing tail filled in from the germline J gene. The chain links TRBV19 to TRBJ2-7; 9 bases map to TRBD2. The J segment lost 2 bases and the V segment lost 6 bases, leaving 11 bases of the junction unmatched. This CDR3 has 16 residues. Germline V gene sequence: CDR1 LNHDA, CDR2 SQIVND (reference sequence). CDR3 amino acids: CASRTGSGSFPYEQYF. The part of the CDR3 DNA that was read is TGTGCCAGTAGGACAGGTAGCGGGAGCTTCCCCTACGAG.

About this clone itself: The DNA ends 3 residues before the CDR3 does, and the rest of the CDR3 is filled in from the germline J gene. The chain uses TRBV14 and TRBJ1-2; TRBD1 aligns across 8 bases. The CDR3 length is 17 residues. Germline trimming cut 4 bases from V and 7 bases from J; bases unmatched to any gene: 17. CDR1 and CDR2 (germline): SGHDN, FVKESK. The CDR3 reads CASSPRQGRRRAAGYTF. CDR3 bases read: TGTGCCAGCAGCCCCAGACAGGGGAGAAGAAGAGCAGCTGGC.

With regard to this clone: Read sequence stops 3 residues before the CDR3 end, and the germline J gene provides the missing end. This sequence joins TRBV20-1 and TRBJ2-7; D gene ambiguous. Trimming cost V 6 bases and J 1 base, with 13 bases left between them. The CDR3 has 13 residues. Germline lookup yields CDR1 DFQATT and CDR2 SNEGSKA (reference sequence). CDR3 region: CSARGGSSYEQYF. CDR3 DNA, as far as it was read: TGCAGTGCCCGTGGCGGTTCTTCCTACGAG.

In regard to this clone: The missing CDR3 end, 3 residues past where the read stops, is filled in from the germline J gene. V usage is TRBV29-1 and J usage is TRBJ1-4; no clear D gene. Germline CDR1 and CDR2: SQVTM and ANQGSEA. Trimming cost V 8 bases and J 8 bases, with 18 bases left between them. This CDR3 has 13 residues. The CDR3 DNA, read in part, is TGCAGCCTAGGAGGAGTTCAGATAGAAAAA. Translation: CSLGGVQIEK. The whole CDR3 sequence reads CSLGGVQIEKLFF.

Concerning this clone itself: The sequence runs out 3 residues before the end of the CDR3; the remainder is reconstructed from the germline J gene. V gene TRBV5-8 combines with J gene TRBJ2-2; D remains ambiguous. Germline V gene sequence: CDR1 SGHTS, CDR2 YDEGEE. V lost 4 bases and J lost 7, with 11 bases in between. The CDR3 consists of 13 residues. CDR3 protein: CASSPPLFGELFF. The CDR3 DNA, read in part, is TGTGCCAGCAGCCCCCCCCTCTTCGGGGAG.

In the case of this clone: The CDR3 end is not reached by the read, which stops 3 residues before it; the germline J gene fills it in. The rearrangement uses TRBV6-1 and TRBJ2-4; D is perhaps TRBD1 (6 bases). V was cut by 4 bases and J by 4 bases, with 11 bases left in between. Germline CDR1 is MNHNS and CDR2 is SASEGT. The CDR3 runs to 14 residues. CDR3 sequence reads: CASSGGQGKNIQYF. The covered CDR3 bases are TGTGCCAGCAGTGGGGGGCAGGGGAAAAACATT.

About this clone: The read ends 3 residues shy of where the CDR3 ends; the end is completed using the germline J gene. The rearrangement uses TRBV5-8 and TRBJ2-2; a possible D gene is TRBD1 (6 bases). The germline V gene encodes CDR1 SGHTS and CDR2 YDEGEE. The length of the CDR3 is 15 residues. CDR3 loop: CASSPGHNSNEKLFF. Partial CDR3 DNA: TGTGCCAGCAGCCCGGGACATAACTCTAATGAAAAG. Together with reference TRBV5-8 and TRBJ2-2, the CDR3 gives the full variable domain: EAGVTQSPTHLIKTRGQQATLRCSPISGHTSVYWYQQALGLGLQFLLWYDEGEERNRGNFPPRFSGRQFPNYSSELNVNALELEDSALYLCASSPGHNSNEKLFFGEGSRLTVL.

Partial CDR3 DNA: TGTGCCAGCAGCCAAGCCCAGGGACGGGGGTCACCC. This codes for CASSQAQGRGSP. The whole CDR3 sequence reads CASSQAQGRGSPLHF. The chain links TRBV3-1 (or the pseudogene TRBV3-2) to TRBJ1-6; tentatively, D is TRBD1 (5 bases). The CDR3 goes on 3 residues after the read ends, and that part is filled in from the germline J gene. This CDR3 has 15 amino acids. Trimming cost V 1 base and J 10 bases, with 14 bases left between them. Germline-derived CDR1 and CDR2 are LGHDT and YNNKEL (reference sequence).

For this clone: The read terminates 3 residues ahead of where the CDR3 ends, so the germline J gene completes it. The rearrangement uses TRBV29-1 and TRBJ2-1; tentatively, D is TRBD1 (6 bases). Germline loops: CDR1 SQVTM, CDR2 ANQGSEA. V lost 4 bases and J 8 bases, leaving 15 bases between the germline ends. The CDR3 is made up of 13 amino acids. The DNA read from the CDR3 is TGCAGCGTTGGTGGGGGCAACAGGGATGAG. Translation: CSVGGGNRDE. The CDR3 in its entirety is CSVGGGNRDEQFF.

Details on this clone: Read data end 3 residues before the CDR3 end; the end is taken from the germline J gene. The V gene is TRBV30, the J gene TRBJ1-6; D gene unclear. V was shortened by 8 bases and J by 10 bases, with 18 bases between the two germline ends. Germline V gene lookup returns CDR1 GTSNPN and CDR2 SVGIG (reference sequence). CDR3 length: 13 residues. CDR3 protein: CAGSGWEGSPLHF. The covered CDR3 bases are TGTGCCGGAAGCGGATGGGAAGGATCACCC.